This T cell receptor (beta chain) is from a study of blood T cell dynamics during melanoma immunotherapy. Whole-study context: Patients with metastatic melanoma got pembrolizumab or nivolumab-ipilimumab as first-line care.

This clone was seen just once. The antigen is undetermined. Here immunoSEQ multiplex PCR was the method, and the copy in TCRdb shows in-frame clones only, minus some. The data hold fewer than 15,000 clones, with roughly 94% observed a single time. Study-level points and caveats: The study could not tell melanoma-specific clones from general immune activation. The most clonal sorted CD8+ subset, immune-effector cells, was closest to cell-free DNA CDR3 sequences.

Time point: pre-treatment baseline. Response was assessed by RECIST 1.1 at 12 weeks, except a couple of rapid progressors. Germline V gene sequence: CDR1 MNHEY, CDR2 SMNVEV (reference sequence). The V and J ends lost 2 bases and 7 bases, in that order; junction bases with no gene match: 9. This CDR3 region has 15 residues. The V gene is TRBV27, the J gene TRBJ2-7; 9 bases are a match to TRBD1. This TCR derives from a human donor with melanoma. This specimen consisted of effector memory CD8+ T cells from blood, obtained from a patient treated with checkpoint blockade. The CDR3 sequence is CASSLGTGWTGEQYF. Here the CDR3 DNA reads TGTGCCAGCAGTTTAGGGACAGGGTGGACCGGGGAGCAGTACTTC.